This TCR beta chain was observed in a study of blood T cell repertoires in COVID-19 (dated by TCRdb to the early 2020s). Some background on the complete study: Samples covering the acute and convalescent phases of COVID-19 were provided by collaborators in the United States, Italy and Spain. A freely available public database, intended as a resource for researchers studying the immune response to SARS-CoV-2, is where the repertoires were released. Where available, HLA class I and class II types were obtained from metadata supplied by the sample provider rather than from assay-based typing. Samples were obtained from the ongoing ImmuneRACE study (first 160 participants) and from over a thousand subjects provided by 6 global collaborators. Subjects who had been exposed to COVID-19, were actively infected with it, or had recovered from it provided the deeply sampled blood TCRbeta repertoires that made up the dataset. Sample metadata almost always included a de-identified subject ID, COVID-19 status, age in years and sex. The prospective study material was composed of cDNA or gDNA derived from T cells, B-cell-depleted T cells, or PBMCs.

Participants in the prospective study were enrolled through a virtual design, were aged about 18 to 90 years, and lived in about 25 United States geographic areas. In the prospective study, participants were assigned to cohorts based on the clinical history participants reported in a screening survey and a study questionnaire. Recovered participants in ImmuneRACE Cohort 3 were defined as having two consecutive negative NP/OP PCR tests, clearance from a healthcare professional, or resolution of symptoms. In the prospective study, whole blood, serum and a nasopharyngeal or oropharyngeal swab were collected from each participant by mobile phlebotomists. Over a roughly 2-month period, participants in the prospective study had the option of providing additional blood draws and questionnaires. Before DNA extraction, blood samples from the prospective study were shipped at room temperature or frozen.

Overall study outcomes, separate from this receptor: Clinical and demographic metadata were provided uncurated, with the amount varying by source and participant.

CDR1 and CDR2 are read off the germline V gene as SGHRS and YFSETQ. The CDR3 has 14 amino acids, counting the end cysteine and phenylalanine. The retained sequence is limited to the CDR3, 42 bases, with the frame set at the first base. V loses 4 bases, J loses 1 base, and the germline ends lie 11 bases apart. TCRbeta CDR3 regions were amplified from genomic DNA by means of the immunoSEQ Assay, a bias-controlled multiplex PCR. The study's processing was this. Within the assay, amplification of reference gene primers was used to estimate how many nucleated cells each sample contained. To quantify the absolute abundance of each unique TCRbeta CDR3 rearrangement, sequence reads were collapsed and filtered. For each sample, productive Simpson clonality was calculated as the square root of Simpson's diversity index across productive rearrangements. TCRdb took this table from immuneACCESS and kept in-frame rearrangements with V and J called. Such tables lack part of the clones; where checked against another copy, unresolved V genes explain under half of the gap, and the rest is unexplained. That table gives V, J and clone size, and the DNA gave D and trimming. The sample data list under 350,000 clones, and about nine tenths of these were observed just once. Less than 2% of the sample lies in the top ten.

Note on this clone: Its antigen is still unknown. No qualities accompany the bases; no much larger clone lies one base away.

This clonotype was obtained from a woman aged 55-69 years who had recovered from COVID-19. Sequenced sample: PBMCs or T cells enriched from blood (not recorded which). The chain is encoded by TRBV5-1 joined to TRBJ1-1; 6 matching bases give a weak D call of TRBD1. CDR3 region: CASSVGTQNTEAFF. The DNA sequence is as follows: TGCGCCAGCAGCGTCGGGACACAGAACACTGAAGCTTTCTTT.